This is a list of T cell receptor beta chains from one sample in a study of T cell responses to AZD1222 COVID-19 vaccine. Assay: immunoSEQ multiplex PCR; the TCRdb copy retains only in-frame clones and omits some. Found here are more than 85,000 clones, more than 75% of them singletons; the top ten hold 5%. This material consisted of peripheral blood, taken on day 0 of AZD1222 vaccination. The receptors shown here come from an adult in good health. Both conserved end residues are part of each CDR3. D genes are given only for firm matches. Not all rows give a size; the values are once, few, many and, for expanded clones, a class.

v_gene,j_gene,d_gene,abundance,CDR3nt,CDR3aa
TRBV29-1,TRBJ2-5,TRBD2,-,TGCAGCGTTCCCAGACCCAGAGGCCGGAGCGGGGGCCAAGAGACCCAGTACTTC,CSVPRPRGRSGGQETQYF
TRBV5-1,TRBJ2-6,TRBD2,-,TGCGCCAGCACCGCTTCTATGGCGGGGGGACTGAGCTCTGGGGCCAACGTCCTGACTTTC,CASTASMAGGLSSGANVLTF
TRBV9,TRBJ2-7,TRBD1,-,TGTGCCAGCAGCCCCTACAGGGGGGAACCCTACGAGCAGTACTTC,CASSPYRGEPYEQYF
TRBV7-9,TRBJ2-3,-,few,TGTGCCAGCAGCTTAGCAGGATCTAGCACAGATACGCAGTATTTT,CASSLAGSSTDTQYF
TRBV18,TRBJ2-1,-,-,TGTGCCAGCTCACCAAGAGCAGGGATCAATGAGCAGTTCTTC,CASSPRAGINEQFF
TRBV5-1,TRBJ2-5,-,-,TGCGCCAGCAGCTTGGGACTCTCCGGAGAGACCCAGTACTTC,CASSLGLSGETQYF
TRBV5-5,TRBJ1-1,-,few,TGTGCCAGCAGCTTGGGACCCAGCACTGAAGCTTTCTTT,CASSLGPSTEAFF
TRBV14,TRBJ1-6,-,-,TGTGCCAGCAGCCAAGTCTCTGGCACGGGGTCACCCCTCCACTTT,CASSQVSGTGSPLHF
TRBV5-4,TRBJ2-1,TRBD2,-,TGTGCCAGCACCTTAGCGGGGAGCTCCTACAATGAGCAGTTCTTC,CASTLAGSSYNEQFF
TRBV5-1,TRBJ1-6,-,once,TGCGCCAGCAGGAGATCCGCCTATAATTCACCCCTCCACTTT,CASRRSAYNSPLHF
TRBV5-4,TRBJ1-4,-,-,TGTGCCAGCAGTCGAAACAGCCGGACGGGTAATGAAAAACTGTTTTTT,CASSRNSRTGNEKLFF
TRBV7-2,TRBJ2-5,TRBD2,-,TGTGCCAGCAGCTTATCGGGGGGGGCCATAGAGACCCAGTACTTC,CASSLSGGAIETQYF
TRBV7-2,TRBJ1-1,TRBD1,-,TGTGCCAGCAGCTCGCCCTTCAGGGGGGGTGAAGCTTTCTTT,CASSSPFRGGEAFF
TRBV7-2,TRBJ2-7,-,once,TGTGCCAGCCGCTACAGGGCCGAATCCTACGAGCAGTACTTC,CASRYRAESYEQYF
TRBV3-1/TRBV3-2,TRBJ1-1,-,-,TGTGCCAGCGGGCTGAGGGGGACTGAAGCTTTCTTT,CASGLRGTEAFF
TRBV14,TRBJ1-1,-,-,TGTGCCAGCAGCCAAGATTTAGGGAGTTTATACACTGAAGCTTTCTTT,CASSQDLGSLYTEAFF
TRBV27,TRBJ1-4,TRBD1,-,TGTGCCAGCAGTAAAACTCGACAGGGGGCGGGTAATGAAAAACTGTTTTTT,CASSKTRQGAGNEKLFF
TRBV5-1,TRBJ1-1,TRBD1,-,TGCGCCAGCAGCCTACGCCAGGGGGGTGAGGGCACTGAAGCTTTCTTT,CASSLRQGGEGTEAFF
TRBV14,TRBJ2-3,-,-,TGTGCCAGCAGCCAAGTCCGGGGACTGACAGATACGCAGTATTTT,CASSQVRGLTDTQYF
TRBV9,TRBJ2-3,TRBD2,few,TGTGCCAGCAGCGGAGGGACTATCAGCACAGATACGCAGTATTTT,CASSGGTISTDTQYF
TRBV4-3,TRBJ1-1,-,-,TGCGCCAGCAGCCAAGTTGGCGGGAACACTGAAGCTTTCTTT,CASSQVGGNTEAFF
TRBV15,TRBJ2-1,-,-,TGTGCCACCAGCAGAGATCTAGGGGGGCAGGAGCAGTTCTTC,CATSRDLGGQEQFF
TRBV5-4,TRBJ1-6,-,few,TGTGCCAGCAGCTTGGTTGGGGGCATGGCTAATTCACCCCTCCACTTT,CASSLVGGMANSPLHF
TRBV11-2,TRBJ1-6,-,few,TGTGCCAGCAGCCTCCAGGGAAGGGGTCGTTCACCCCTCCACTTT,CASSLQGRGRSPLHF
TRBV30,TRBJ2-1,TRBD1,-,TGTGCCTGGGCCGCAGGGGGCGCGAGGGGTGAGCAGTTCTTC,CAWAAGGARGEQFF
TRBV5-1,TRBJ2-1,TRBD1,-,TGCGCCAGCAGCTTGTTACAGGGGGCTCTGGTGCAGTTCTTC,CASSLLQGALVQFF
TRBV19,TRBJ1-6,-,-,TGTGCCAGTAGTATAGATGTAGGTTCACCCCTCCACTTT,CASSIDVGSPLHF